This TCR beta chain was sequenced in a study of blood T cell repertoires in COVID-19. On the study more broadly: The analysed material was cDNA or gDNA that came from T cells, B-cell-depleted T cells, or PBMCs.

Clinical histories supplied by participants themselves formed the basis of cohort assignment. What the recovered Cohort 3 donors had was two negative PCRs, clearance, or symptom resolution. The CDR3 is 13 amino acids. V shed 4 bases and J shed 7 bases, with 9 bases lying between them. Germline V gene data show CDR1 as SGHRS and CDR2 as YFSETQ. In the original analysis: Researchers report that nucleated cell counts were estimated from reference gene primer amplification. Sequencing used immunoSEQ multiplex PCR; TCRdb keeps in-frame clones, though not all of them. V, J and clone size reflect that table, while D and trimming were determined from the DNA. The repertoire holds about 410,000 clones, around 91% seen once, with around 0.6% in the top ten.

V gene TRBV5-1 combines with J gene TRBJ1-6; D gene uncertain. The sample consisted of PBMCs or T cells enriched from blood (not recorded which). The clonotype was recovered from a man aged 18 to 30 who had recovered from COVID-19. As DNA, the CDR3 is TGCGCCAGCAGCCCCAACCAGAATTCACCCCTCCACTTT. This codes for CASSPNQNSPLHF. The full variable domain, in which reference TRBV5-1 and TRBJ1-6 provide the parts outside the CDR3, is KAGVTQTPRYLIKTRGQQVTLSCSPISGHRSVSWYQQTPGQGLQFLFEYFSETQRNKGNFPGRFSGRQFSNSRSEMNVSTLELGDSALYLCASSPNQNSPLHFGNGTRLTVT.